The 17 T cell receptor beta chains listed next were all sequenced from one sample in a study of blood T cell repertoires in COVID-19. Produced via immunoSEQ multiplex PCR; TCRdb's table is partial and in-frame only. The data show roughly 130,000 clones, about 89% seen once. The specimen was peripheral blood. All receptors come from a woman aged 55-70 years with acute or convalescent COVID-19.

The chain links TRBV5-1 to TRBJ2-2, with 7 bases aligning to TRBD1. V lost 2 bases and J lost 0; bases outside the gene matches: 1. The CDR3 is 15 amino acids. Germline-derived CDR1 and CDR2 are SGHRS and YFSETQ. The CDR3 is CASSFGQANTGELFF. The CDR3 bases are TGCGCCAGCAGCTTCGGACAGGCGAACACCGGGGAGCTGTTTTTT.

V usage is TRBV28 and J usage is TRBJ1-2; perhaps TRBD1 as D (5 bases). Germline CDR1 MDHEN, CDR2 SYDVKM. This CDR3 comprises 15 residues. Trimming took 10 bases from V and 2 from J, leaving 20 bases between them. CDR3 nucleotides: TGTGCCACCTTAGCGGGGGGACCGGGGAACTATGGCTACACCTTC. It yields the protein CATLAGGPGNYGYTF.

This chain uses TRBV11-1 with TRBJ2-5; D possibly corresponds to TRBD1 (6 bases). The ends were cut back, 6 bases at V and 0 bases at J, with 8 bases in the middle. From germline, CDR1 is SGHAT and CDR2 FQDESV (reference sequence). The CDR3 runs to 13 residues. CDR3 in amino acids: CASSTGYQETQYF. The CDR3 bases are TGTGCCAGCAGTACAGGGTACCAAGAGACCCAGTACTTC.

The chain carries TRBV30 and TRBJ1-2; 11 nucleotides line up with TRBD1. CDR3 length equals 16 residues. Unmatched junction bases numbered 15, after V lost 4 bases and J lost 8 bases. Germline CDR1 reads GTSNPN; CDR2 reads SVGIG (reference sequence). CDR3 sequence reads: CAWTPPPGQGAEGYTF. In DNA, the CDR3 is TGTGCCTGGACCCCCCCACCCGGACAGGGGGCTGAGGGCTACACCTTC.

This sequence joins TRBV20-1 and TRBJ1-5, with D perhaps matching TRBD1 (5 bases). V was trimmed by 3 bases and J by 5 bases, leaving 11 bases between them. Germline V gene sequence: CDR1 DFQATT, CDR2 SNEGSKA (reference sequence). This CDR3 contains 13 residues. For the CDR3, the DNA is TGCAGTGCTAGTACAGGCGCCGATCAGCCCCAGCATTTT. This sequence encodes CSASTGADQPQHF.

This rearrangement joins TRBV2 to TRBJ1-2; tentative D call: TRBD1 (6 bases). Per the germline V gene, CDR1 is SNHLY and CDR2 is FYNNEI. This CDR3 is built from 14 residues. With 3 bases removed from V and 5 bases from J, the gap between germline ends came to 13 bases. As DNA, the CDR3 is TGTGCCAGCAGTGACCAGACAGGCCATTATGGCTACACCTTC. It codes for CASSDQTGHYGYTF.

V gene TRBV19 combines with J gene TRBJ1-5; no clear D gene. V gave up 7 bases and J gave up 0 bases, with 10 bases separating them. CDR3 length: 14 residues. The V gene's germline CDR1 is LNHDA and CDR2 SQIVND (reference sequence). CDR3 nucleotide sequence: TGTGCCAGTACATACTCTTCTAGCAATCAGCCCCAGCATTTT. Encoded protein: CASTYSSSNQPQHF.

V gene TRBV3-1 (or the pseudogene TRBV3-2) combines with J gene TRBJ2-5; 11 bases fit TRBD1. The CDR3 totals 15 residues. The germline V gene encodes CDR1 LGHDT and CDR2 YNNKEL (reference sequence). V dropped 4 bases and J dropped 2; count of bases not matched to a gene: 3. The chain's CDR3 is CASSLGTGGQETQYF. Here the CDR3 DNA reads TGTGCCAGCAGCCTTGGGACAGGGGGTCAAGAGACCCAGTACTTC.

The V gene is TRBV30, the J gene TRBJ1-3; D perhaps matches TRBD1 (5 bases). CDR1 and CDR2 from the germline V gene are GTSNPN and SVGIG (reference sequence). The V gene lost 0 bases and the J gene lost 4 bases, with 10 bases spanning the gap. This CDR3 has 14 amino acids. The CDR3 region has the DNA TGTGCCTGGAGTGTACACAGGTCGGGAAACACCATATATTTT. Its protein product is CAWSVHRSGNTIYF. Full variable domain (outside the CDR3, taken from reference TRBV30 and TRBJ1-3): SQTIHQWPATLVQPVGSPLSLECTVEGTSNPNLYWYRQAAGRGLQLLFYSVGIGQISSEVPQNLSASRPQDRQFILSSKKLLLSDSGFYLCAWSVHRSGNTIYFGEGSWLTVV.

The chain carries TRBV5-4 and TRBJ1-1; a weak D match, TRBD1 (5 bases). CDR1 is SGHNT, CDR2 YYREEE, per germline (reference sequence). V gave up 4 bases and J gave up 5 bases, with 9 bases separating them. The CDR3 is 12 residues long. This CDR3 reads CASSPGFTEAFF. For the CDR3, the DNA is TGTGCCAGCAGCCCAGGGTTTACTGAAGCTTTCTTT.

Here the CDR3 DNA reads TGTGCCAGCAGGGGGAGAGGTAATGAAAAACTGTTTTTT. It specifies CASRGRGNEKLFF. V is TRBV6-5 and J is TRBJ1-4; the D is unclear. V lost 6 bases to trimming and J lost 4 bases, with 9 bases between them. The germline CDR1 and CDR2 sequences are MNHEY and SVGAGI. The CDR3 contains 13 residues.

With respect to this clone: The identical CDR3 is also encoded by other nucleotide sequences in the sample. V and J are TRBV14 and TRBJ1-1; D uncertain. The V end lost 0 bases, the J end lost 1 base, and 6 bases lay between the germline ends. The CDR3 consists of 14 residues. Germline CDR1 reads SGHDN; CDR2 reads FVKESK. CDR3 DNA sequence: TGTGCCAGCAGCCAAGAACTGCCGAACACTGAAGCTTTCTTT. It codes for CASSQELPNTEAFF.

The chain joins TRBV29-1 to TRBJ2-2; 7 bases align to TRBD2. Germline V CDR1 and CDR2: SQVTM, ANQGSEA. The V gene end was trimmed by 4 bases and the J gene end by 2 bases; junction bases not matched to a gene: 4. The CDR3 loop spans 14 amino acids. CDR3 nucleotide sequence: TGCAGCGTTGGGCTAGCGGCAAACACCGGGGAGCTGTTTTTT. Translated: CSVGLAANTGELFF.

J is TRBJ2-1 and V is TRBV19; tentative D call: TRBD1 (6 bases). The V and J ends lost 7 bases and 3 bases respectively, with 16 bases between them. Germline V gives CDR1 LNHDA, CDR2 SQIVND (reference sequence). The CDR3 covers 15 residues. The CDR3 region is CASTGESGFYNEQFF. CDR3 bases: TGTGCCAGTACAGGGGAGTCGGGGTTCTACAATGAGCAGTTCTTC.

This chain uses TRBV28 with TRBJ2-1, with 8 bases lining up with TRBD2. CDR3 size: 16 residues. The J segment lost 0 bases and the V segment lost 7 bases, leaving 8 bases of the junction unmatched. Germline V CDR1 and CDR2: MDHEN, SYDVKM. CDR3 coding DNA: TGTGCCAGCACCACAGCGGGAGTCCTCTCCTACAATGAGCAGTTCTTC. Translated: CASTTAGVLSYNEQFF.

The V gene is TRBV19, the J gene TRBJ2-1; 12 bases map to TRBD2. V dropped 5 bases and J dropped 9; count of bases not matched to a gene: 8. Germline loops: CDR1 LNHDA, CDR2 SQIVND (reference sequence). The CDR3 is 15 residues long. CDR3 loop: CASSALAGGPGEQFF. For the CDR3, the DNA is TGTGCCAGTAGTGCCCTAGCGGGAGGGCCCGGTGAGCAGTTCTTC.

The CDR3 DNA reads TGTGCCACCAGGCGGGGTGAGCAGTTCTTC. Translating gives CATRRGEQFF. V is TRBV6-6 and J is TRBJ2-1, with D possibly being TRBD2 (6 bases). Trimming cost V 10 bases and J 9 bases, with 10 bases left between them. Germline V gives CDR1 MNHNY, CDR2 SVGAGI (reference sequence). The CDR3 runs to 10 residues.